Listed below are T cell receptor beta chains from one sample, sequenced in a study of lymphopenia after photon versus proton radiotherapy. The repertoire was sequenced with immunoSEQ multiplex PCR; TCRdb's copy has only in-frame clones and lacks some. The repertoire has about 160,000 clones, 70% to 90% of them found once; the top ten carry roughly 4.7%. Sequences were derived from peripheral blood, sampled from a patient treated with photon-based radiotherapy. The receptors come from a middle-aged man with gastric cancer. CDR3s include the opening cysteine and the closing phenylalanine or tryptophan. The D gene is left open where the match is weak. Expanded clones are given a class, and other clones once, few, many or no size at all.

TRBJ1-1 | TRBV28 | . | . | CASTTYTEAFF | TGTGCCAGCACCACATACACTGAAGCTTTCTTT
TRBJ2-7 | TRBV6-1 | . | . | CASSGSYYEQYF | TGTGCCAGCAGTGGATCATATTACGAGCAGTACTTC
TRBJ1-4 | TRBV5-5 | . | . | CASSSNPVGWGEKLFF | TGTGCCAGCAGCTCCAATCCCGTTGGCTGGGGGGAAAAACTGTTTTTT
TRBJ2-3 | TRBV5-4 | TRBD2 | . | CASSLPGGRDTQYF | TGTGCCAGCAGTTTGCCGGGAGGACGGGATACGCAGTATTTT
TRBJ2-2 | TRBV19 | . | . | CASSIAANTGELFF | TGTGCCAGTAGTATAGCAGCGAACACCGGGGAGCTGTTTTTT
TRBJ2-7 | TRBV4-2 | TRBD2 | . | CASSQVMTSGLNEQYF | TGTGCCAGCAGCCAAGTAATGACTAGCGGGTTAAACGAGCAGTACTTC
TRBJ1-5 | TRBV29-1 | TRBD1 | . | CSVEETGGNQPQHF | TGCAGCGTTGAAGAGACAGGGGGCAATCAGCCCCAGCATTTT
TRBJ1-5 | TRBV10-3 | . | . | CAISEEVSNQPQHF | TGTGCCATCAGTGAAGAAGTTAGCAATCAGCCCCAGCATTTT
TRBJ2-1 | TRBV11-2 | . | . | CASSLDGVRAGLNNEQFF | TGTGCCAGCAGCTTAGACGGGGTACGGGCGGGACTTAACAATGAGCAGTTCTTC
TRBJ1-6 | TRBV30 | . | . | CAWSRNSPLHF | TGTGCCTGGAGTCGTAATTCACCCCTCCACTTT
TRBJ2-1 | TRBV4-1 | TRBD2 | once | CASSQVSGGPLNEQFF | TGCGCCAGCAGCCAAGTATCGGGAGGGCCGCTCAATGAGCAGTTCTTC
TRBJ2-5 | TRBV7-2 | TRBD2 | once | CASILSGLAFQKTQYF | TGTGCCAGCATCCTCTCGGGACTAGCGTTCCAGAAGACCCAGTACTTC
TRBJ2-7 | TRBV15 | TRBD1 | . | CATSGDRGYEQYF | TGTGCCACCAGCGGAGACAGGGGCTACGAGCAGTACTTC
TRBJ1-1 | TRBV7-9 | . | . | CASSLAQGTGEAFF | TGTGCCAGCAGCTTAGCCCAGGGAACCGGTGAAGCTTTCTTT
TRBJ2-3 | TRBV10-3 | TRBD2 | . | CAIKREANTDTQYF | TGTGCCATCAAGCGGGAGGCAAACACAGATACGCAGTATTTT
TRBJ1-1 | TRBV2 | . | . | CASRTRENTEAFF | TGTGCCAGCAGGACCAGGGAGAACACTGAAGCTTTCTTT
TRBJ1-2 | TRBV14 | TRBD1 | once | CASSQSQSGQGEGGYTF | TGTGCCAGCAGCCAAAGCCAATCAGGACAGGGAGAGGGAGGCTACACCTTC
TRBJ1-4 | TRBV4-1 | TRBD1 | . | CASSHGDRKDEKLFF | TGCGCCAGCAGTCATGGGGACAGGAAAGATGAAAAACTGTTTTTT
TRBJ2-7 | TRBV10-2 | TRBD2 | . | CASSETGGTSYEQYF | TGCGCCAGCAGTGAGACGGGGGGGACCTCCTACGAGCAGTACTTC
TRBJ2-1 | TRBV21-1 | . | . | CASKSDRGLGNEQFF | TGTGCCAGCAAATCGGACAGGGGGCTTGGTAATGAGCAGTTCTTC
TRBJ2-3 | TRBV25-1 | . | . | CASSLTGTTPDTQYF | TGTGCCAGCAGCTTGACAGGTACCACACCAGATACGCAGTATTTT
TRBJ1-2 | TRBV6-1 | . | . | CASTDSTNYGYTF | TGTGCCAGCACCGACAGCACTAACTATGGCTACACCTTC
TRBJ1-1 | TRBV5-4 | . | . | CATLFDPNTEAFF | TGTGCCACCCTCTTTGACCCGAACACTGAAGCTTTCTTT
TRBJ2-7 | TRBV7-9 | . | . | CASSLGTPPYEQYF | TGTGCCAGCAGCCTAGGGACACCACCCTACGAGCAGTACTTC
TRBJ2-1 | TRBV7-2 | . | . | CASRGVKRDTYNEQFF | TGTGCCAGCAGGGGGGTCAAGCGGGACACCTACAATGAGCAGTTCTTC
TRBJ2-7 | TRBV5-4 | . | . | CASSPGGRGSYEQYF | TGTGCCAGCAGCCCGGGGGGCAGGGGCTCCTACGAGCAGTACTTC
TRBJ1-2 | TRBV5-1 | . | . | CASSVDSNYGYTF | TGCGCCAGCAGCGTCGACAGTAACTATGGCTACACCTTC
TRBJ2-3 | TRBV5-1 | . | . | CASSSGVLTSTDTQYF | TGCGCCAGCAGCTCTGGAGTGCTTACTAGCACAGATACGCAGTATTTT
TRBJ1-1 | TRBV9 | . | . | CASSVSPDTEAFF | TGTGCCAGCAGCGTTTCTCCCGACACTGAAGCTTTCTTT
TRBJ2-1 | TRBV5-1 | . | . | CASSLALASYNEQFF | TGCGCCAGCAGCTTGGCCCTAGCGTCCTACAATGAGCAGTTCTTC
TRBJ2-7 | TRBV4-2 | TRBD2 | . | CASSQTGTSTYEQYF | TGTGCCAGCAGCCAAACCGGGACTAGCACCTACGAGCAGTACTTC
TRBJ1-2 | TRBV30 | TRBD1 | . | CAWVRQGFGGYTF | TGTGCCTGGGTGAGACAGGGGTTTGGCGGCTACACCTTC
TRBJ2-1 | TRBV5-4 | . | . | CASSLQGRIHNEQFF | TGTGCCAGCAGCTTGCAGGGGAGGATCCACAATGAGCAGTTCTTC
TRBJ2-5 | TRBV28 | . | few | CASSYDPKDSLQETQYF | TGTGCCAGCAGTTATGACCCCAAGGACAGTTTGCAAGAGACCCAGTACTTC
TRBJ2-1 | TRBV2 | TRBD2 | . | CASSALGRERHGEQFF | TGTGCCAGCAGTGCACTGGGGCGGGAGAGGCATGGTGAGCAGTTCTTC
TRBJ1-2 | TRBV18 | TRBD1 | . | CASSATGSYGYTF | TGTGCCAGCTCAGCGACAGGGTCCTATGGCTACACCTTC